Following are 5 T cell receptor beta chains from one sample sequenced in a study of cytomegalovirus exposure and HLA in healthy donors. The repertoire was sequenced with immunoSEQ multiplex PCR; TCRdb's copy has only in-frame clones and lacks some. The table includes over 45,000 clones, roughly 93% detected once. The sample consisted of PBMCs. The receptors originated from a woman in her late teens or twenties in good health and CMV-seronegative.

This clone appeared a few times. The rearrangement links TRBV29-1 to TRBJ1-2; D perhaps matches TRBD1 (6 bases). Germline V gene sequence: CDR1 SQVTM, CDR2 ANQGSEA. This CDR3 is built from 13 residues. Trimming removed 4 bases at V and 8 bases at J, with 17 bases between. The CDR3 reads CSVAVGQGSGYTF. The CDR3 DNA sequence: TGCAGCGTTGCGGTAGGGCAGGGGAGCGGCTACACCTTC.

This clone was recorded a few times. The gene calls are TRBV2 and TRBJ1-1; 7 nucleotides align to TRBD1. The V gene's germline CDR1 is SNHLY and CDR2 FYNNEI. The junction had 11 bases not matched to a gene; V was cut back by 6 bases and J by 1 base. The CDR3 runs 16 residues. CDR3 DNA: TGTGCCAGCAGCCGCAGAACACAGGGGCAGAACACTGAAGCTTTCTTT. It yields the protein CASSRRTQGQNTEAFF.

V and J are TRBV27 and TRBJ2-3; 8 bases map to TRBD2. V was clipped by 1 base and J by 5 bases; unmatched bases: 8. CDR3 length: 16 amino acids. Germline V gene sequence: CDR1 MNHEY, CDR2 SMNVEV (reference sequence). The CDR3 loop reads CASSLFSGGPLDTQYF. CDR3 nucleotide sequence: TGTGCCAGCAGTTTATTTTCGGGGGGGCCCTTAGATACGCAGTATTTT.

The chain carries TRBV6-6 and TRBJ2-1; D not certain. In germline, CDR1 is MNHNY, CDR2 SVGAGI (reference sequence). This CDR3 has 14 residues. Between the trimmed V and J ends, which lost 0 bases and 6 bases, there was a span of 9 bases. The CDR3 is CASSYSSQSNEQFF. In nucleotides, the CDR3 is TGTGCCAGCAGTTACTCATCCCAATCCAATGAGCAGTTCTTC.

This clone showed up just once. The CDR3 bases are TGTGCCAGCAGTGTACGGACAGGGCGGGCTAACTATGGCTACACCTTC. Translated, it gives CASSVRTGRANYGYTF. This sequence joins TRBV6-1 and TRBJ1-2; 8 bases are a match to TRBD1. Unmatched junction bases numbered 7, after V lost 4 bases and J lost 0 bases. CDR3 length: 16 residues. From germline, CDR1 is MNHNS and CDR2 SASEGT.